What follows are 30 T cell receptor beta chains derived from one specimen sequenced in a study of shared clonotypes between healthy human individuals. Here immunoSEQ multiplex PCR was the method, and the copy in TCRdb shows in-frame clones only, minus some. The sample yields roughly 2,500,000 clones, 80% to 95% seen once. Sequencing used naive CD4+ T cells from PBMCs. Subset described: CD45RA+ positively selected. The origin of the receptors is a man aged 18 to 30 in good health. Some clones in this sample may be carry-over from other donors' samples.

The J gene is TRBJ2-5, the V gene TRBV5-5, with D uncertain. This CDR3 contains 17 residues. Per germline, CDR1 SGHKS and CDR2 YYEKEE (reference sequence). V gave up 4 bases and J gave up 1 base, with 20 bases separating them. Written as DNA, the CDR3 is TGTGCCAGCAGCCGAGGCGTCGGTTTGGGAATCCAAGAGACCCAGTACTTC. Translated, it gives CASSRGVGLGIQETQYF. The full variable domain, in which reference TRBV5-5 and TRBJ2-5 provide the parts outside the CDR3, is DAGVTQSPTHLIKTRGQQVTLRCSPISGHKSVSWYQQVLGQGPQFIFQYYEKEERGRGNFPDRFSARQFPNYSSELNVNALLLGDSALYLCASSRGVGLGIQETQYFGPGTRLLVL.

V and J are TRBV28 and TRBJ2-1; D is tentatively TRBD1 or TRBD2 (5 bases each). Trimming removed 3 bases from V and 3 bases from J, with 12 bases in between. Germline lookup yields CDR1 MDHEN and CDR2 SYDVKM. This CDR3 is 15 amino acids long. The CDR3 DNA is TGTGCCAGCAGTTTGCCAGGGACGTTCTACAATGAGCAGTTCTTC. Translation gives CASSLPGTFYNEQFF.

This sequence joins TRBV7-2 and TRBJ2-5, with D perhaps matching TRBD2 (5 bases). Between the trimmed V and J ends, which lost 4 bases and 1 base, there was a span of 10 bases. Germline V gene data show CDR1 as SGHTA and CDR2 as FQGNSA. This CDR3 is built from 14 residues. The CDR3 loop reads CASSYQRSQETQYF. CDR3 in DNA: TGTGCCAGCAGCTACCAGCGGAGCCAAGAGACCCAGTACTTC.

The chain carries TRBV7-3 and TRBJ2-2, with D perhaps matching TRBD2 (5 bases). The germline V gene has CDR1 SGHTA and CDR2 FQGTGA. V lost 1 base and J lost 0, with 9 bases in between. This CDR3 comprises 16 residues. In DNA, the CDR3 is TGTGCCAGCAGCTTAAGGCGGGTTCCGAACACCGGGGAGCTGTTTTTT. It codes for CASSLRRVPNTGELFF. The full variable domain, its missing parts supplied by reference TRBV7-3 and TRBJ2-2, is GAGVSQTPSNKVTEKGKYVELRCDPISGHTALYWYRQSLGQGPEFLIYFQGTGAADDSGLPNDRFFAVRPEGSVSTLKIQRTERGDSAVYLCASSLRRVPNTGELFFGEGSRLTVL.

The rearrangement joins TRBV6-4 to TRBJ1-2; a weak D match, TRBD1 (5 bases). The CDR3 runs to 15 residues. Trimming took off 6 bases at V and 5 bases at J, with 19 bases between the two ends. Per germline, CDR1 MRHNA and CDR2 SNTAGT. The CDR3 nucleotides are TGTGCCAGCAGACAGACAGCGACAATTCCTTATGGCTACACCTTC. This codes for CASRQTATIPYGYTF.

As DNA, the CDR3 is TGCGCCAGCAGCTTGTTCCGCGGGAGTCGGAATGAGCAGTTCTTC. Its protein product is CASSLFRGSRNEQFF. This chain connects TRBV5-1 to TRBJ2-1; 7 nucleotides agree with TRBD2. From germline, CDR1 is SGHRS and CDR2 YFSETQ. The CDR3 is 15 amino acids. V trimming: 1 base; J trimming: 7 bases; junction bases outside the gene matches: 8.

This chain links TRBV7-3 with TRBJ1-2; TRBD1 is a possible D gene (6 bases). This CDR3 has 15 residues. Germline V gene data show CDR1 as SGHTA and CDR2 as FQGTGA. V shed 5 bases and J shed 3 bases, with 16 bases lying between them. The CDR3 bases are TGTGCCAGCAGCCCGCAGGGGCGTCTGGACTATGGCTACACCTTC. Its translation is CASSPQGRLDYGYTF.

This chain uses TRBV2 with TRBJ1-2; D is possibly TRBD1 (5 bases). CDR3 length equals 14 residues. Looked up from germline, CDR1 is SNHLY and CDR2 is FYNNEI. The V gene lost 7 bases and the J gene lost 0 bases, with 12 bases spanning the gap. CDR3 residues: CASTPEGANYGYTF. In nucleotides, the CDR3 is TGTGCCAGCACCCCAGAAGGGGCTAACTATGGCTACACCTTC.

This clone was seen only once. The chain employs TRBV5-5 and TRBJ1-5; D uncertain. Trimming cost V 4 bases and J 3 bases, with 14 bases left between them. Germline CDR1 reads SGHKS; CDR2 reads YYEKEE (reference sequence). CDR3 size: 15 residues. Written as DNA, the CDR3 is TGTGCCAGCAGCCCGCACTTACAGTACAATCAGCCCCAGCATTTT. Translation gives CASSPHLQYNQPQHF.

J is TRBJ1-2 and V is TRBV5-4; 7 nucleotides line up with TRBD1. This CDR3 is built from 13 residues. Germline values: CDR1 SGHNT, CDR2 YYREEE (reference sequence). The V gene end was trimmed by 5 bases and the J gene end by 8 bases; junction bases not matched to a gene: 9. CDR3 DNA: TGTGCCAGCAGATCCGACAGGGACTGGGGCTACACCTTC. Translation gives CASRSDRDWGYTF.

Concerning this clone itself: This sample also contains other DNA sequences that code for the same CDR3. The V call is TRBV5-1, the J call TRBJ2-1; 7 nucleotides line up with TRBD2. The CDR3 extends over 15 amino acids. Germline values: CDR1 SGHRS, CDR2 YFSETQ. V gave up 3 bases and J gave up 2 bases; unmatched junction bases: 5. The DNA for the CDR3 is TGCGCCAGCAGCTCTCTCGCGGGAGCCTACAATGAGCAGTTCTTC. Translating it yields CASSSLAGAYNEQFF.

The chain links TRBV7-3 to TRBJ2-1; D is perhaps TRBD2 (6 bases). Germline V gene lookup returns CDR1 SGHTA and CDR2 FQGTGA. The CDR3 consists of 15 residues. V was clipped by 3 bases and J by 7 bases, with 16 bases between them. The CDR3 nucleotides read TGTGCCAGCAGCTTCCCCGGGACTTGGGGAAATGAGCAGTTCTTC. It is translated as CASSFPGTWGNEQFF.

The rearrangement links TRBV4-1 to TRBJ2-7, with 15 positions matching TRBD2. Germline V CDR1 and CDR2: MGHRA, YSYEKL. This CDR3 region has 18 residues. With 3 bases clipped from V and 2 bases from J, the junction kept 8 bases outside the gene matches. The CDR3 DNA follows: TGCGCCAGCAGCCACCCCCTCGGACTAGCGGGAGGGGCCTACGAGCAGTACTTC. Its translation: CASSHPLGLAGGAYEQYF.

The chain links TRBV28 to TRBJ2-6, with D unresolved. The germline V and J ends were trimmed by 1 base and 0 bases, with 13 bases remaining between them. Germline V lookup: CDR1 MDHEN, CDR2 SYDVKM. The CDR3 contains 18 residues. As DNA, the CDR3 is TGTGCCAGCAGTTTATATTGGGTCAGAACCTCTGGGGCCAACGTCCTGACTTTC. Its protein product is CASSLYWVRTSGANVLTF.

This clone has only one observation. Here the CDR3 DNA reads TGTGCCAGCAGCTCATCTCTCAGGGGACCTTGGAACACTGAAGCTTTCTTT. It yields the protein CASSSSLRGPWNTEAFF. This chain joins TRBV28 and TRBJ1-1; possible D gene TRBD1, 6 bases. Germline CDR1 is MDHEN and CDR2 is SYDVKM. This CDR3 has 17 residues. Trimming took 6 bases from V and 1 from J, leaving 21 bases between them.

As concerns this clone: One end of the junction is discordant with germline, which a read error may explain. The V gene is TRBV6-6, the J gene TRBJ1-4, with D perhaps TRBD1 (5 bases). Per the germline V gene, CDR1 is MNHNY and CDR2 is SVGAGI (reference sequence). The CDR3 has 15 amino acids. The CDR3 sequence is CASNYRGVGDEKLFF. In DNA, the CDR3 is TGTGCCAGCAATTACCGGGGGGTTGGTGATGAAAAACTGTTTTTT.

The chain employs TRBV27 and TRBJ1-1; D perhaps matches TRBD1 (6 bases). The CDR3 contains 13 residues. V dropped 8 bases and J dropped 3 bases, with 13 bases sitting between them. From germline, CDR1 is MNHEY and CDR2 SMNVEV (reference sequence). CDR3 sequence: CASSTGAHTEAFF. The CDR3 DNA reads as TGTGCCAGCTCCACGGGGGCCCACACTGAAGCTTTCTTT.

CDR3: CATSYRAVDEKLFF. CDR3 DNA: TGTGCCACCAGCTACAGGGCCGTGGATGAAAAACTGTTTTTT. The V gene is TRBV15, the J gene TRBJ1-4, with D possibly being TRBD1 (6 bases). The CDR3 consists of 14 residues. V lost 5 bases to trimming and J lost 6 bases, with 13 bases between them. Germline CDR1 and CDR2: LNHNV and YYDKDF (reference sequence).

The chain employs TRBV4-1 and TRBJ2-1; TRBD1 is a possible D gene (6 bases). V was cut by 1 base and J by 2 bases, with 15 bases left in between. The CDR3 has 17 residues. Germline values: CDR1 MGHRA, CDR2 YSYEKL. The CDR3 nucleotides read TGCGCCAGCAGCCAAGGTCCGACAGGTACCCCCTACAATGAGCAGTTCTTC. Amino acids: CASSQGPTGTPYNEQFF.

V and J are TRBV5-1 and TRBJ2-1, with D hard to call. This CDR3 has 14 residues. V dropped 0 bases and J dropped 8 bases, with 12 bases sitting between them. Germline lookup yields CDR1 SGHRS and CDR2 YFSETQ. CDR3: CASSLGGQPHEQFF. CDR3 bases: TGCGCCAGCAGCTTGGGCGGTCAGCCCCATGAGCAGTTCTTC. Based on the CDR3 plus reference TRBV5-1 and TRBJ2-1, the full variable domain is KAGVTQTPRYLIKTRGQQVTLSCSPISGHRSVSWYQQTPGQGLQFLFEYFSETQRNKGNFPGRFSGRQFSNSRSEMNVSTLELGDSALYLCASSLGGQPHEQFFGPGTRLTVL.

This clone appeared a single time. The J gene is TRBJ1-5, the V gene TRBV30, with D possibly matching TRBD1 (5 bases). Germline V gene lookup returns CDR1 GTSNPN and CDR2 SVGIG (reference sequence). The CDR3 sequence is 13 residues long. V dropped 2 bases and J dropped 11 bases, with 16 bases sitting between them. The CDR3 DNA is TGTGCCTGGAGTCCCACCCCGGGGGGGACCCAGCATTTT. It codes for CAWSPTPGGTQHF. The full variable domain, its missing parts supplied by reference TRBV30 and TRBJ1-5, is SQTIHQWPATLVQPVGSPLSLECTVEGTSNPNLYWYRQAAGRGLQLLFYSVGIGQISSEVPQNLSASRPQDRQFILSSKKLLLSDSGFYLCAWSPTPGGTQHFGDGTRLSIL.

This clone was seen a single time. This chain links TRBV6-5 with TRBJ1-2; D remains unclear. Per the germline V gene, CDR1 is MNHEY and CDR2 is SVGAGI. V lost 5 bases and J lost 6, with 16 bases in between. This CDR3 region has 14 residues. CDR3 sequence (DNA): TGTGCCAGCAGTGAACGGGCGGGTTCGGATGGCTACACCTTC. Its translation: CASSERAGSDGYTF.

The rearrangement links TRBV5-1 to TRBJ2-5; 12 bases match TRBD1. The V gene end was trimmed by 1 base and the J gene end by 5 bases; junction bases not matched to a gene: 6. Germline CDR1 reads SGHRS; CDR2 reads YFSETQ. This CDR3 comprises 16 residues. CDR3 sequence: CASSLSGDRGHETQYF. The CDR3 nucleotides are TGCGCCAGCAGCTTGTCCGGGGACAGGGGGCACGAGACCCAGTACTTC.

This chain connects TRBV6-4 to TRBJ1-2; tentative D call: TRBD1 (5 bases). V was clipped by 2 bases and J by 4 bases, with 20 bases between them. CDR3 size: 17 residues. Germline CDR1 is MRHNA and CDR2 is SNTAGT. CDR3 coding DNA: TGTGCCAGCAGTGACAGGACCGGGGGAAAGATTTCCTATGGCTACACCTTC. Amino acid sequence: CASSDRTGGKISYGYTF.

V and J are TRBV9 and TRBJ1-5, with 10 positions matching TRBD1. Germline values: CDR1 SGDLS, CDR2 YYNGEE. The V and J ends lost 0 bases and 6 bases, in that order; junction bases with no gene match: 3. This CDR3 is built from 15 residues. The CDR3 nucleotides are TGTGCCAGCAGCGTAGGGGACAGGGGTGTTCAGCCCCAGCATTTT. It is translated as CASSVGDRGVQPQHF.

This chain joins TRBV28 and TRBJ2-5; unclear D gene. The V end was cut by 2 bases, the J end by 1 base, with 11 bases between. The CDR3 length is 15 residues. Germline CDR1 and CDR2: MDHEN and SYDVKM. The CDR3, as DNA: TGTGCCAGCAGTTTACCGTCTGCGACCCAAGAGACCCAGTACTTC. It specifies CASSLPSATQETQYF.

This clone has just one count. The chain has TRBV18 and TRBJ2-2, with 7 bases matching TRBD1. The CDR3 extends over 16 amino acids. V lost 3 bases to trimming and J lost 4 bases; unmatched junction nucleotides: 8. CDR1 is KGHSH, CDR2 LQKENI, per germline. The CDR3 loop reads CASSPMTGSATGELFF. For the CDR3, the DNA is TGTGCCAGCTCACCCATGACAGGGTCGGCCACCGGGGAGCTGTTTTTT.

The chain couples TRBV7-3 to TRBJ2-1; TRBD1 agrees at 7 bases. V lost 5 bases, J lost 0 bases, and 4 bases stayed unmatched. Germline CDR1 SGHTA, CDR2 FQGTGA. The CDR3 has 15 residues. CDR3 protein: CASSPGQTSYNEQFF. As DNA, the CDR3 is TGTGCCAGCAGCCCGGGACAGACCTCCTACAATGAGCAGTTCTTC.

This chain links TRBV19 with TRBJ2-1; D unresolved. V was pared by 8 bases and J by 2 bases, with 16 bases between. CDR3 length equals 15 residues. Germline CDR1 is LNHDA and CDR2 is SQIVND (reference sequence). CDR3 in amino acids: CASGQERATYNEQFF. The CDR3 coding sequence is TGTGCCAGTGGCCAGGAACGGGCCACCTACAATGAGCAGTTCTTC.

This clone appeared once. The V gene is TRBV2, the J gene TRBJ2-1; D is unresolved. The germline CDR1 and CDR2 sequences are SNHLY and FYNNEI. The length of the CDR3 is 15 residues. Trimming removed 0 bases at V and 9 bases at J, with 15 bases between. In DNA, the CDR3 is TGTGCCAGCAGTGAAGCGCTTCGGGCTCGAGGTGAGCAGTTCTTC. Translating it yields CASSEALRARGEQFF.